The next 4 T cell receptor beta chains were all read from a single sample in a study of T cell responses to AZD1222 COVID-19 vaccine. The data were produced by immunoSEQ multiplex PCR, yet TCRdb's version contains in-frame clones alone and is incomplete. The repertoire holds 120,000 or so clones, with 80% to 90% as singletons. This specimen was peripheral blood, taken on day 0 of AZD1222 vaccination. These receptor sequences come from an adult in good health.

The chain couples TRBV19 to TRBJ2-7, with TRBD2 matching 7 bases. In germline, CDR1 is LNHDA, CDR2 SQIVND (reference sequence). V dropped 5 bases and J dropped 5; count of bases not matched to a gene: 6. This CDR3 has 13 amino acids. In DNA form, the CDR3 reads TGTGCCAGTAGTCTGGCGGGAGCTGACGAGCAGTACTTC. Translated, it gives CASSLAGADEQYF.

V usage is TRBV21-1 and J usage is TRBJ2-4. TRBV21-1 is an annotated pseudogene. This CDR3 spans 20 amino acids. The CDR3 sequence: CASSPRGTPRTLLAKNIQYF. The CDR3 DNA reads as TGTGCCAGCAGCCCCCGCGGGACACCGAGGACCTTACTAGCCAAAAACATTCAGTACTTC.

The V call is TRBV4-2, the J call TRBJ2-3; D may be TRBD1 (5 bases). The CDR3 totals 12 residues. V lost 8 bases and J lost 0, with 6 bases in between. Looked up from germline, CDR1 is LGHNA and CDR2 is YNFKEQ. CDR3 nucleotides: TGTGCCAGCGGGGCTAGCACAGATACGCAGTATTTT. Protein product: CASGASTDTQYF.

The chain employs TRBV5-1 and TRBJ2-1; TRBD2 agrees at 9 bases. The CDR3 length is 15 residues. CDR1 is SGHRS and CDR2 is YFSETQ in the germline V gene. J gave up 2 bases and V 6 bases, and 6 bases lay outside the gene matches. The CDR3 spells CASTPGTSTYNEQFF. The CDR3 region has the DNA TGCGCCAGCACCCCCGGGACTAGCACCTACAATGAGCAGTTCTTC.